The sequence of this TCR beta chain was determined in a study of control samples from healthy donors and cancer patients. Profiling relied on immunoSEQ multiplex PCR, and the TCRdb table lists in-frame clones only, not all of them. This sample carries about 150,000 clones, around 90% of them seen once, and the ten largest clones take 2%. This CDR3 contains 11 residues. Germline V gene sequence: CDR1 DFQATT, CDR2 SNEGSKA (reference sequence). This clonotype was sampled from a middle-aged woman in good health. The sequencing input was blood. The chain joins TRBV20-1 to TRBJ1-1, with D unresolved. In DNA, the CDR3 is TGCAGGAGCACAGTGGCAACTGAAGCTTTCTTT. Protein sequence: CRSTVATEAFF.